This T cell receptor (beta chain) derives from a study of regulatory T cells in long-lasting Graves disease. Noted time point: persistent/refractory GD, antithyroid drugs over 5 years with positive TRAb. From PBMCs, RNA was extracted and then used to make the TCR library. This clonotype was counted only a few times. With iRepertoire HTBI primers and Arm-PCR of CDR3 regions, TCR beta libraries were built. MiXCR was run by TCRdb on the multiplex PCR reads, yielding one entry per CDR3 protein. The sample holds 500,000 to 800,000 distinct CDR3 sequences, 30% seen once. The source was peripheral blood mononuclear cells (PBMCs), collected when the disease was refractory, from a patient treated with antithyroid drugs. This TCR was recovered from a female donor with Graves disease.

In nucleotides, the CDR3 is TGTGCCAGCAGCTTACAGGCACTAGCGGGACCCGGGGAGCTGTTTTTT. It specifies CASSLQALAGPGELFF. The rearrangement joins TRBV7-2 to TRBJ2-2, with 10 positions matching TRBD2. From germline, CDR1 is SGHTA and CDR2 FQGNSA. V trimming: 2 bases; J trimming: 6 bases; junction bases outside the gene matches: 6. The CDR3 totals 16 residues.